This T cell receptor (beta chain) was captured by sequencing in a study of T cell responses to AZD1222 COVID-19 vaccine. To note about this clone: The target antigen is unknown.

Study-level results: The study identified only six AZD1222 recipients as seropositive at baseline. Spike-wide coverage was observed for vaccine-associated CD4 TCRs, with dominant responses at 160-218 and 743-854.

The V gene lost 3 bases and the J gene lost 3 bases, with 15 bases spanning the gap. Germline assignment: CDR1 SGHAT and CDR2 FQNNGV. The CDR3 runs to 17 residues. Some clones are missing from TCRdb's copy, which holds only in-frame ones; the method was immunoSEQ multiplex PCR. Of about 150,000 clones listed, approximately 91% are singletons. The receptor's source is an adult who received the MenACWY meningococcal vaccine as a control. This chain joins TRBV11-2 and TRBJ1-6; D not certain. The specimen comprised peripheral blood, sampled 28 days after the second dose of the MenACWY control vaccine. In DNA form, the CDR3 reads TGTGCCAGCAGCTTTGGCCGGCCCTATTACTATAATTCACCCCTCCACTTT. This sequence encodes CASSFGRPYYYNSPLHF. Drawing the rest from reference TRBV11-2 and TRBJ1-6, the complete variable domain is EAGVAQSPRYKIIEKRQSVAFWCNPISGHATLYWYQQILGQGPKLLIQFQNNGVVDDSQLPKDRFSAERLKGVDSTLKIQPAKLEDSAVYLCASSFGRPYYYNSPLHFGNGTRLTVT.